This TCR beta chain appears in the sequencing data of a study of identical twins. Regarding the study as a whole: Beta clonotypes that were abundant in cord blood contained fewer insertions, a pattern absent from memory repertoires. Models predicted less out-of-frame TCR alpha sharing in monozygotic twins than was found. Twin pairs had excess sharing that was weaker in beta out-of-frame sequences.

Germline V gene data show CDR1 as SGHTA and CDR2 as FQGTGA. V shed 6 bases and J 7 bases; nucleotides not matched to a gene: 6. This CDR3 region has 14 residues. Template switching created a universal primer site, and the cDNA included unique molecular identifiers. TCRdb fed the 5' RACE reads into MiXCR, producing one record per CDR3 protein. The sample lists approximately 600,000 distinct CDR3 sequences, roughly 7.2% seen once, with roughly 1.6% in the top ten. This clonotype occurred many times. Antigen specificity is unknown. These sequences were also reported in another study, on yellow fever vaccine responses in identical twins.

The V gene is TRBV7-3, the J gene TRBJ2-1; 10 positions match TRBD2. Source material: PBMCs. This clonotype was obtained from a woman aged 18-29 years in good health. The CDR3 spells CASSHGTSANEQFF. The CDR3 DNA follows: TGTGCCAGCAGTCACGGGACTAGCGCTAATGAGCAGTTCTTC.